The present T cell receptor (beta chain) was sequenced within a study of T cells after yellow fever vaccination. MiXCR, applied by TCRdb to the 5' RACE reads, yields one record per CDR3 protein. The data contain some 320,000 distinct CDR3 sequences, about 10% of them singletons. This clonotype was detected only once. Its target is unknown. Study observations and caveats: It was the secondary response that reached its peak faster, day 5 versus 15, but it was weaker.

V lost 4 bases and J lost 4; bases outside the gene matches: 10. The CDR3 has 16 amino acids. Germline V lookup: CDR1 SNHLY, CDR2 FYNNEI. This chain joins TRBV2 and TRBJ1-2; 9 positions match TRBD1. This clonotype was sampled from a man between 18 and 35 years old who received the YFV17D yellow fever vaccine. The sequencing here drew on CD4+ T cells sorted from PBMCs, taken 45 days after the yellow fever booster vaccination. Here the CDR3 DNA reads TGTGCCAGCAGTGGAGGTGGACAGGGGACCTCCTATGGCTACACCTTC. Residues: CASSGGGQGTSYGYTF.